This record looks at one T cell receptor (beta chain) sequence and its context. Antigen unknown. The assay was immunoSEQ multiplex PCR, and TCRdb's table has in-frame clones only and misses some. The repertoire consists of roughly 510,000 clones, with over 75% occurring once and the leading ten covering 9.5% to 15%. The unsorted samples took approximately 98 million PBMCs to get genomic DNA. The data derive from a study of shared clonotypes between healthy human individuals. Study outcomes and limitations: An effect of sequencing depth on clonotype sharing among donors was expected.

The sample comprised PBMCs. This receptor was obtained from a woman in her forties in good health. Some clones in this sample may be carry-over from other donors' samples.

The CDR3 reads CAWSEGQANTGELFF. CDR3 nucleotide sequence: TGTGCCTGGAGTGAGGGACAGGCGAACACCGGGGAGCTGTTTTTT. This sequence joins TRBV30 and TRBJ2-2, with 8 bases that match TRBD1. V was pared by 1 base and J by 0 bases, with 1 base of the junction left unmatched. In germline, CDR1 is GTSNPN, CDR2 SVGIG (reference sequence). This CDR3 region has 15 residues.